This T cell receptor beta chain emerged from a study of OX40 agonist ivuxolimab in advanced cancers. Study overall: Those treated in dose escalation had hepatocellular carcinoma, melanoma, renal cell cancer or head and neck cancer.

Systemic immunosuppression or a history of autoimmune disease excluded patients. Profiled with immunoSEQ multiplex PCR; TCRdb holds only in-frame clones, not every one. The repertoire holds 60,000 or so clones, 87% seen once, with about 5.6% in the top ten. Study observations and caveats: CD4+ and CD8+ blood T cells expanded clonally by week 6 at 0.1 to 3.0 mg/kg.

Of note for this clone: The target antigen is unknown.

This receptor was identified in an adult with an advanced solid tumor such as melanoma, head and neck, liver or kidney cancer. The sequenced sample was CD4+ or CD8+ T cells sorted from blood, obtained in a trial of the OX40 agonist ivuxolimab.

The CDR3 DNA follows: TGCGCCAGCAGCCCCGACAGGTCCTTCTCCTACGAGCAGTACTTC. This codes for CASSPDRSFSYEQYF. This rearrangement joins TRBV5-1 to TRBJ2-7; the D gene is possibly TRBD1 (6 bases). CDR3 size: 15 residues. Between the trimmed V and J ends, which lost 4 bases and 0 bases, there was a span of 14 bases. CDR1 is SGHRS and CDR2 is YFSETQ in the germline V gene.